This is a list of T cell receptor beta chains from one sample in a study of beta chain features in type 1 diabetes. TCRdb's copy holds only in-frame clones and misses some; the assay was immunoSEQ multiplex PCR. The table includes about 340,000 clones, roughly 8% detected once. The source material was central memory CD4+ T cells from blood. The receptor source for this set is a woman aged 18-29 years in good health. Both conserved end residues are part of each CDR3. The D gene is left open where the match is weak. Size tells how often a clone was seen (once, few, many) or the class of an expanded clone, and some rows leave it out.

D	V	size	J	CDR3	DNA
TRBD2	TRBV7-9	.	TRBJ2-3	CASSLGTSGSDTQYF	TGTGCCAGCAGCTTAGGTACTAGCGGGAGTGATACGCAGTATTTT
.	TRBV5-4	few	TRBJ2-1	CASSYQTGWSNEQFF	TGTGCCAGCAGCTACCAGACGGGATGGAGCAATGAGCAGTTCTTC
.	TRBV5-1	.	TRBJ1-5	CASSLGPRDQPQHF	TGCGCCAGCAGCTTGGGACCCCGGGATCAGCCCCAGCATTTT
TRBD2	TRBV15	.	TRBJ2-2	CATSRLSGGSEELFF	TGTGCCACCAGCAGACTTTCGGGGGGGAGCGAGGAGCTGTTTTTT
.	TRBV7-9	few	TRBJ1-3	CASSLTQGTNTIYF	TGTGCCAGCAGCTTAACGCAGGGGACAAACACCATATATTTT
TRBD1	TRBV9	few	TRBJ2-5	CASSVWGTERETQYF	TGTGCCAGCAGCGTCTGGGGGACAGAGAGAGAGACCCAGTACTTC
.	TRBV28	.	TRBJ2-7	CASRPGQPDEQYF	TGTGCCAGCAGACCAGGACAGCCCGACGAGCAGTACTTC
TRBD1	TRBV6-6	.	TRBJ1-2	CASRGQGAGYTF	TGTGCCAGCAGGGGACAGGGTGCTGGCTACACCTTC
TRBD2	TRBV5-4	many	TRBJ2-1	CASSSISGSSYNEQFF	TGTGCCAGCAGCTCGATTAGCGGGAGCTCCTACAATGAGCAGTTCTTC
.	TRBV21-1	.	TRBJ2-5	CASSAWDAETQYF	TGTGCCAGCAGCGCCTGGGATGCGGAGACCCAGTACTTC
.	TRBV20-1	few	TRBJ2-7	CSANRVNEQYF	TGCAGTGCTAACAGGGTCAACGAGCAGTACTTC
.	TRBV6-5	.	TRBJ1-1	CASILTGTTEAFF	TGTGCCAGCATTCTAACAGGGACCACTGAAGCTTTCTTT
TRBD2	TRBV10-3	many	TRBJ2-2	CAISQAGGPNTGELFF	TGTGCCATCAGCCAAGCGGGAGGGCCGAACACCGGGGAGCTGTTTTTT
.	TRBV10-1	few	TRBJ1-4	CASSESMEKLFF	TGCGCCAGCAGTGAGTCGATGGAAAAACTGTTTTTT
.	TRBV2	.	TRBJ2-3	CASIGRFSTDTQYF	TGTGCCAGCATTGGGCGTTTTAGCACAGATACGCAGTATTTT
TRBD2	TRBV5-1	.	TRBJ2-3	CASRVAPLAADTQYF	TGCGCCAGCAGGGTAGCCCCACTAGCGGCAGATACGCAGTATTTT
.	TRBV4-2	.	TRBJ1-1	CASSQDIRALNTEAFF	TGTGCCAGCAGCCAAGATATTCGGGCCCTGAACACTGAAGCTTTCTTT
TRBD2	TRBV4-3	many	TRBJ2-7	CASSQDLLSAGRYEQYF	TGCGCCAGCAGCCAAGATCTCCTTTCAGCGGGAAGGTACGAGCAGTACTTC
TRBD2	TRBV29-1	few	TRBJ2-2	CSTRTSGMTGELFF	TGCAGCACGAGGACTAGCGGGATGACCGGGGAGCTGTTTTTT
.	TRBV7-9	few	TRBJ2-1	CASSLSPGSSYNEQFF	TGTGCCAGCAGCTTAAGCCCCGGGAGTTCTTACAATGAGCAGTTCTTC
.	TRBV4-1	.	TRBJ2-3	CASSQAVGGSDTQYF	TGCGCCAGCAGCCAAGCCGTGGGTGGTTCAGATACGCAGTATTTT
TRBD1	TRBV5-1	many	TRBJ2-5	CASSIPGTGPETQYF	TGCGCCAGCAGCATTCCCGGGACAGGACCCGAGACCCAGTACTTC
.	TRBV4-2	few	TRBJ2-6	CASSREEGPTLSGANVLTF	TGTGCCAGCAGCCGAGAGGAGGGACCCACCCTCTCTGGGGCCAACGTCCTGACTTTC
TRBD1	TRBV7-6	.	TRBJ1-3	CASSTPGQGRNTIYF	TGTGCCAGCAGCACTCCGGGACAGGGTAGAAACACCATATATTTT
.	TRBV7-2	many	TRBJ2-3	CASSPGAVGTQYF	TGTGCCAGCAGCCCAGGGGCTGTCGGTACGCAGTATTTT
TRBD1	TRBV28	.	TRBJ2-1	CASSRGRKDNEQFF	TGTGCCAGCAGCAGGGGGCGGAAAGACAATGAGCAGTTCTTC
TRBD2	TRBV7-2	few	TRBJ2-7	CASSSRASGRASEQYF	TGTGCCAGCAGCTCCCGTGCTAGCGGGAGGGCCTCCGAGCAGTACTTC
TRBD1	TRBV4-2	.	TRBJ1-4	CASSPSADRPTNEKLFF	TGTGCCAGCAGCCCATCCGCGGACAGGCCAACTAATGAAAAACTGTTTTTT